A selection of T cell receptor beta chains follows, all from one sample in a study of blood T cell repertoires in COVID-19. Sequencing used immunoSEQ multiplex PCR; TCRdb keeps in-frame clones, though not all of them. The sample lists about 88,000 clones, around 78% occurring once. The sequenced sample consisted of peripheral blood. These TCRs come from a human donor in a cohort sampled during active COVID-19. Each CDR3 is given with its conserved first and last residue. D genes are given only for firm matches. Where a row states a size, it is once, few, many or the class of an expanded clone; other rows omit it.

d_gene	abundance	v_gene	j_gene	CDR3nt	CDR3aa
-	-	TRBV20-1	TRBJ2-7	TGCAGTGCTAGTTTTTCAGGACAGTCAGGGACCTACGAGCAGTACTTC	CSASFSGQSGTYEQYF
-	-	TRBV18	TRBJ1-5	TGTGCCAGCTCACCTTTCGGAGGGGGCAATCAGCCCCAGCATTTT	CASSPFGGGNQPQHF
-	-	TRBV19	TRBJ2-7	TGTGCCAGTAGTATACCCGGTCTCTCCTACGAGCAGTACTTC	CASSIPGLSYEQYF
-	-	TRBV18	TRBJ1-5	TGTGCCAGCTCACCAAAGCTCGCAGGTAACAATCAGCCCCAGCATTTT	CASSPKLAGNNQPQHF
-	-	TRBV5-1	TRBJ1-2	TGCGCCAGCAGCCCCCACAGTCTCGATAACTATGGCTACACCTTC	CASSPHSLDNYGYTF
TRBD1	-	TRBV2	TRBJ2-2	TGTGCCAGCAGTGCGGGACAGGGTGAGGCCGGGGAGCTGTTTTTT	CASSAGQGEAGELFF
TRBD1	medium-sized	TRBV19	TRBJ2-7	TGTGCCAGTAGTAGCAGGGGGCGAACCTACGAGCAGTACTTC	CASSSRGRTYEQYF
TRBD1	-	TRBV5-1	TRBJ1-2	TGCGCCAGCAGCTCACCGGGACAGGGGGCGCCGGGTGGCTACACCTTC	CASSSPGQGAPGGYTF
TRBD2	few	TRBV5-1	TRBJ2-7	TGCGCCAGCAGCCATGGGACTAGTGATTTTTACGAGCAGTACTTC	CASSHGTSDFYEQYF
-	-	TRBV6-5	TRBJ2-7	TGTGCCAGCAGGCCCAACAGAGCCTACGAGCAGTACTTC	CASRPNRAYEQYF
TRBD1	-	TRBV6-5	TRBJ1-5	TGTGCCAGCATCCCGGGACAGGGGTTGCCCCAGCATTTT	CASIPGQGLPQHF
-	-	TRBV19	TRBJ2-1	TGTGCCAGTAGTATAGGGGCAGGGCAGTACAATGAGCAGTTCTTC	CASSIGAGQYNEQFF
TRBD1	-	TRBV5-1	TRBJ2-1	TGCGCCAGCAGCGACAGGGTCGCCAACCACGAGCAGTTCTTC	CASSDRVANHEQFF
TRBD1	-	TRBV5-1	TRBJ1-1	TGCGCCAGCACCTTCGGAATAGGGGGCGCCTCCGGAAACACTGAAGCTTTCTTT	CASTFGIGGASGNTEAFF
-	-	TRBV18	TRBJ2-5	TGTGCCAGCTCACCAAGTAGCGTCCAAGAGACCCAGTACTTC	CASSPSSVQETQYF
TRBD2	few	TRBV9	TRBJ2-1	TGTGCCAGCAGCGTAGGACTAGCGGAAAGCTCCTACAATGAGCAGTTCTTC	CASSVGLAESSYNEQFF
TRBD2	-	TRBV7-3	TRBJ2-2	TGTGCCAGCAGCTTAAATAGCGGGAGCGGTGCCGGGGAGCTGTTTTTT	CASSLNSGSGAGELFF
TRBD2	-	TRBV5-1	TRBJ2-3	TGCGCCAGCAGCTTTTACGGGGGGGCCTATGATACGCAGTATTTT	CASSFYGGAYDTQYF
-	-	TRBV7-2	TRBJ1-6	TGTGCCAGCAACCAGGGCTTTTCACCCCTCCACTTT	CASNQGFSPLHF
-	-	TRBV5-1	TRBJ1-1	TGCGCCAGCAGTTGGCCGACATCAGGGAACACTGAAGCTTTCTTT	CASSWPTSGNTEAFF
-	once	TRBV5-8	TRBJ1-5	TGTGCCAGCAGCTTTCGATCTGGCATTAATCAGCCCCAGCATTTT	CASSFRSGINQPQHF
-	-	TRBV4-3	TRBJ1-1	TGCGCCAGCAGCCCCTCCTGGCAGGTCACTGAAGCTTTCTTT	CASSPSWQVTEAFF
-	-	TRBV5-1	TRBJ2-7	TGCGCCAGCAGCCTTCGACAGACCGGCTACGAGCAGTACTTC	CASSLRQTGYEQYF
TRBD1	-	TRBV28	TRBJ2-7	TGTGCCAGCCGACAGGGATTCTACGAGCAGTACTTC	CASRQGFYEQYF
TRBD1	once	TRBV5-1	TRBJ2-1	TGCGCCAGCAGTCCCGACAGGGGCCTCTACAATGAGCAGTTCTTC	CASSPDRGLYNEQFF
-	few	TRBV7-2	TRBJ2-2	TGTGCCAGCAGCTTACCAGGGCTCTGGACGGACACCGGGGAGCTGTTTTTT	CASSLPGLWTDTGELFF
-	-	TRBV15	TRBJ1-5	TGTGCCACCAGCAGAGATAGGGGTGGAGCTCAGCCCCAGCATTTT	CATSRDRGGAQPQHF
TRBD1	-	TRBV24-1	TRBJ2-7	TGTGCCACCAGTGAGGGATCGGGACAGGCCTACGAGCAGTACTTC	CATSEGSGQAYEQYF
TRBD1	-	TRBV29-1	TRBJ2-2	TGCAGCGTTCGTCCCGGGACAGGGTTCGGGGAGCTGTTTTTT	CSVRPGTGFGELFF
-	-	TRBV6-2/TRBV6-3	TRBJ1-6	TGTGCCAGCAGTCAGGAGGCGCAGTCCCACTCACCCCTCCACTTT	CASSQEAQSHSPLHF
TRBD1	-	TRBV9	TRBJ1-6	TGTGCCAGCAGGGGGGACAGACATAATTCACCCCTCCACTTT	CASRGDRHNSPLHF
-	-	TRBV30	TRBJ2-7	TGTGCCTGGAACTCGGGGGGCCCCTACGAGCAGTACTTC	CAWNSGGPYEQYF
-	-	TRBV7-2	TRBJ1-1	TGTGCCAGCAGCACTCCAACAGGGACTGAAGCTTTCTTT	CASSTPTGTEAFF
-	-	TRBV28	TRBJ2-2	TGTGCCAGCAGTTCTGCCAGCGGGTTGAACACCGGGGAGCTGTTTTTT	CASSSASGLNTGELFF
TRBD2	-	TRBV5-1	TRBJ2-2	TGCGCCAGCAGCTACGGACTAGCGTTGGGAACCCTTCACACCGGGGAGCTGTTTTTT	CASSYGLALGTLHTGELFF
TRBD1	-	TRBV9	TRBJ1-1	TGTGCCAGCAGCGCCCGACAGGGATTGAACACTGAAGCTTTCTTT	CASSARQGLNTEAFF
TRBD1	-	TRBV28	TRBJ2-1	TGTGCCAGCAGTCCGGGACAGGGGCTCTTTTTTTTCTTC	CASSPGQGLFFFF
TRBD2	-	TRBV11-1	TRBJ2-7	TGTGCCAGCAGCTGGGCGAGCGGGGAAAGCTCCTACGAGCAGTACTTC	CASSWASGESSYEQYF
-	-	TRBV30	TRBJ2-7	TGTGCCTGGAGTCGCCAGTACGAGCAGTACTTC	CAWSRQYEQYF
-	-	TRBV3-1/TRBV3-2	TRBJ2-2	TGTGCCAGCAGCCAGGTCTACGAGGTCAGAAACACCGGGGAGCTGTTTTTT	CASSQVYEVRNTGELFF
-	once	TRBV7-2	TRBJ1-3	TGTGCCAGCAGCTTAGAGGTGGGGGCCTCTGGAAACACCATATATTTT	CASSLEVGASGNTIYF
-	-	TRBV7-3	TRBJ1-2	TGTGCCAGCAGCTTATCGGTCGCTTCTAACTATGGCTACACCTTC	CASSLSVASNYGYTF
-	few	TRBV19	TRBJ1-5	TGTGCCAGCCACAGGGCACCCAATCAGCCCCAGCATTTT	CASHRAPNQPQHF
-	few	TRBV19	TRBJ1-5	TGTGCCAGTAGTAGGGGGGAAATGGAAACCCAAAGGGGTCAGCCCCAGCATTTT	CASSRGEMETQRGQPQHF
TRBD2	-	TRBV24-1	TRBJ2-3	TGTGCCACCAGTGATCGGACTAGCGGGGGGTCGCAGTATTTT	CATSDRTSGGSQYF
TRBD1	-	TRBV18	TRBJ1-1	TGTGCCAGCTCACCAGGGGCAGGGGGGAACACTGAAGCTTTCTTT	CASSPGAGGNTEAFF
-	-	TRBV5-4	TRBJ2-5	TGTGCCAGCAGCCTGCAGGGGTTGGAGACCCAGTACTTC	CASSLQGLETQYF
TRBD2	-	TRBV20-1	TRBJ2-7	TGCAGTGCTAGTTTGACTAGCGGGGGGAACTACGAGCAGTACTTC	CSASLTSGGNYEQYF
-	few	TRBV2	TRBJ1-5	TGTGCCAGCTCAGACAGCCTCGTAGGCAATCAGCCCCAGCATTTT	CASSDSLVGNQPQHF
-	once	TRBV29-1	TRBJ2-3	TGCAGCGTTGAGGGGACTAGCACAGATACGCAGTATTTT	CSVEGTSTDTQYF
TRBD1	-	TRBV6-5	TRBJ1-6	TGTGCCAGCAGGGAGACCGGGACAGGGTATCCACCCCTCCACTTT	CASRETGTGYPPLHF
TRBD1	-	TRBV11-2	TRBJ1-1	TGTGCCAGCAGCCCTCGGACAGGGGGGAACACTGAAGCTTTCTTT	CASSPRTGGNTEAFF
TRBD1	-	TRBV6-2/TRBV6-3	TRBJ1-5	TGTGCCAGCAGTTACGAAGGACAGGGATATCAGCCCCAGCATTTT	CASSYEGQGYQPQHF
TRBD1	-	TRBV20-1	TRBJ1-2	TGCAGTGCTAGTAATCTGGGTGAGGGACAGGGGGCGTATGGCTACACCTTC	CSASNLGEGQGAYGYTF